One sample yielded the 14 T cell receptor beta chains listed below, sequenced in a study of blood T cells in healthy people across ages. A J-beta primer mix and a sample-barcoded 5' primer were used in a second PCR of about 7 to 12 cycles. TCRdb reanalysed the 5' RACE reads using MiXCR and keeps one entry per CDR3 protein. The sample includes 650,000 to 800,000 distinct CDR3 sequences, around 42% seen only once; the top ten take around 18%. The specimen sequenced was blood. The source of these receptors is a man in his 60s in good health.

This clonotype was detected only a few times. The genes are TRBV20-1 and TRBJ1-2, with D hard to call. Germline V CDR1 and CDR2: DFQATT, SNEGSKA (reference sequence). The CDR3 is made up of 11 amino acids. The ends were cut back, 4 bases at V and 8 bases at J, with 11 bases in the middle. Here the CDR3 DNA reads TGCAGTGCTACAAGTGAAGGGGGCTACACCTTC. Translation: CSATSEGGYTF.

This clonotype was observed once. This may be a read error, as it is one base from a much larger clone. V usage is TRBV2 and J usage is TRBJ2-1; D is unclear. The germline V gene encodes CDR1 SNHLY and CDR2 FYNNEI. The CDR3 covers 13 residues. CDR3 loop: CAGSVDQQPEQFF. CDR3 bases: TGTGCCGGCAGTGTAGATCAACAACCTGAGCAGTTCTTC.

The genes are TRBV20-1 and TRBJ2-7, with 10 nucleotides matching TRBD1. Per germline, CDR1 DFQATT and CDR2 SNEGSKA (reference sequence). The CDR3 extends over 13 amino acids. V shed 7 bases and J 4 bases; nucleotides not matched to a gene: 7. CDR3 amino acids: CSVWTGGGYEQYF. The CDR3 region has the DNA TGCAGTGTCTGGACAGGGGGAGGGTACGAGCAGTACTTC.

The V gene is TRBV7-3, the J gene TRBJ2-1; D is ambiguous. There are 13 residues in the CDR3. V was cut by 2 bases and J by 4 bases, with 6 bases left in between. The V gene's germline CDR1 is SGHTA and CDR2 FQGTGA. In nucleotides, the CDR3 is TGTGCCAGCAGCTTAGCAAAATACAATGAGCAGTTCTTC. Translation: CASSLAKYNEQFF.

With respect to this clonotype: The junction departs from the called germline gene at one end, perhaps through a read error. The genes are TRBV4-3 and TRBJ2-1; D is possibly TRBD2 (5 bases). CDR1 is LGHNA, CDR2 YSLEER, per germline. The CDR3 length is 14 residues. The CDR3 sequence: CASGQHGADNEQFF. For the CDR3, the DNA is TGCGCCAGCGGCCAACACGGAGCGGACAATGAGCAGTTCTTC.

This clonotype has a count of ten or more. The V gene is TRBV5-1, the J gene TRBJ2-5; D ambiguous. CDR3 length: 12 amino acids. In germline, CDR1 is SGHRS, CDR2 YFSETQ. Trimming took off 0 bases at V and 3 bases at J, with 3 bases between the two ends. CDR3 in amino acids: CASSLGEETQYF. The CDR3 DNA sequence: TGCGCCAGCAGCTTGGGGGAAGAGACCCAGTACTTC.

This clonotype was detected only once. This chain uses TRBV12-3 or TRBV12-4 with TRBJ2-5, with D possibly matching TRBD2 (5 bases). The end of the DNA is better explained by TRBJ2-7, so the J call may be wrong. This CDR3 is built from 14 residues. CDR3 in amino acids: CASSLSLEPYEQYF. The CDR3 DNA reads as TGTGCCAGCAGTTTATCACTAGAGCCCTACGAGCAGTACTTC.

In this sample, this clonotype turned up a few times. This chain uses TRBV5-1 with TRBJ2-5, with D unclear. V was pared by 1 base and J by 3 bases, with 7 bases between. There are 13 residues in the CDR3. Germline V gene sequence: CDR1 SGHRS, CDR2 YFSETQ. CDR3 amino acids: CASSLRTEETQYF. In DNA form, the CDR3 reads TGCGCCAGCAGCTTGAGGACGGAAGAGACCCAGTACTTC.

The rearrangement uses TRBV4-3 and TRBJ2-7, with 8 bases identical to TRBD1. The CDR3 sequence is 15 residues long. In germline, CDR1 is LGHNA, CDR2 YSLEER. The ends lost 2 bases at V and 3 bases at J; junction bases unmatched: 6. Written as DNA, the CDR3 is TGCGCCAGCAGCCAATCTAATGACAGGGGCTACGAGCAGTACTTC. Encoded protein: CASSQSNDRGYEQYF.

V usage is TRBV7-9 and J usage is TRBJ2-7, with unresolved D. CDR3 length: 14 amino acids. Germline assignment: CDR1 SEHNR and CDR2 FQNEAQ (reference sequence). Trimming removed 1 base from V and 3 bases from J, with 10 bases in between. The chain's CDR3 is CASSLGSLDYEQYF. CDR3 bases: TGTGCCAGCAGCTTAGGCAGCCTTGACTACGAGCAGTACTTC.

This chain connects TRBV20-1 to TRBJ1-4; 10 nucleotides align to TRBD1. The V gene's germline CDR1 is DFQATT and CDR2 SNEGSKA (reference sequence). CDR3 length: 15 residues. The V segment lost 0 bases and the J segment 8 bases; nucleotides outside the gene matches: 6. The CDR3 reads CSARDAGTGEEKLFF. DNA of the CDR3: TGCAGTGCTAGAGATGCTGGGACAGGGGAGGAAAAACTGTTTTTT.

This rearrangement joins TRBV3-1 to TRBJ2-7; perhaps TRBD2 as D (7 bases). The germline gives CDR1 LGHDT, CDR2 YNNKEL (reference sequence). V gave up 3 bases and J gave up 2 bases, with 14 bases separating them. The CDR3 consists of 15 residues. The CDR3, as DNA: TGTGCCAGCAGCCACAGTGGCGGGGGCCCCTACGAGCAGTACTTC. This encodes CASSHSGGGPYEQYF.

The chain employs TRBV6-5 and TRBJ1-4; D remains unclear. With 0 bases removed from V and 8 bases from J, the gap between germline ends came to 7 bases. The CDR3 has 13 residues. The germline V gene encodes CDR1 MNHEY and CDR2 SVGAGI. The CDR3 reads CASSYSGGEKLFF. The DNA for the CDR3 is TGTGCCAGCAGTTACTCGGGAGGCGAAAAACTGTTTTTT.

Comment on this clonotype: With a much larger clone just one base away, this may be a read error. V gene TRBV13 combines with J gene TRBJ2-1; a possible D gene is TRBD2 (6 bases). V lost 3 bases and J lost 13, with 16 bases in between. The CDR3 consists of 13 residues. CDR1 and CDR2 from the germline V gene are PRHDT and FYEKMQ (reference sequence). Here the CDR3 DNA reads TGTGCCAGCAGCTTTGAGTCTAGCGAGACCCAGTTCTTC. Its translation: CASSFESSETQFF.